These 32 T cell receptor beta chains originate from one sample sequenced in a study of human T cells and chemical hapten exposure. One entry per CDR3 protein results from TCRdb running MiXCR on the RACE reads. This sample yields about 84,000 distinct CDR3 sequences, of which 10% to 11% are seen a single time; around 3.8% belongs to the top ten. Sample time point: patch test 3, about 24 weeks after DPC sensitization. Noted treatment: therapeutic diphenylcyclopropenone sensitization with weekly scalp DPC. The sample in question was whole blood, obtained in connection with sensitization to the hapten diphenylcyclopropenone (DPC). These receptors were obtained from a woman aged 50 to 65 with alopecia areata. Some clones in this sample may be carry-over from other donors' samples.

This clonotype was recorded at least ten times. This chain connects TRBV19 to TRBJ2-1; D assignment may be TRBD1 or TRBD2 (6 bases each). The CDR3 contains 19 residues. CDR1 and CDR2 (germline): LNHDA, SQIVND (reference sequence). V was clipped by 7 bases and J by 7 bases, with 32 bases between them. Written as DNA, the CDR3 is TGTGCCAGTACCAAGAAGGGGGGCGCTGGGTCGAATGGGCCGAATGAGCAGTTCTTC. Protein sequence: CASTKKGGAGSNGPNEQFF.

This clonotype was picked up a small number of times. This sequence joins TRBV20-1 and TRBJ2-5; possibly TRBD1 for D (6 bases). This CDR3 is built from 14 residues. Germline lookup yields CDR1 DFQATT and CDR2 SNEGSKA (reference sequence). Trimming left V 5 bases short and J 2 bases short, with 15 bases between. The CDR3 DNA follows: TGCAGTGCTTTCGCCGCGACAGGACAAGAGACCCAGTACTTC. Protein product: CSAFAATGQETQYF.

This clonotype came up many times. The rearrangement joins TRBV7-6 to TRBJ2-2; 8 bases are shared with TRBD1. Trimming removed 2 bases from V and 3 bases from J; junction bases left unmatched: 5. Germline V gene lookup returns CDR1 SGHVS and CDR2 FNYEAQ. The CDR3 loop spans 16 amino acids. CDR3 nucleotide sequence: TGTGCCAGCAGCTTATTTCTGACAGGGGACACCGGGGAGCTGTTTTTT. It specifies CASSLFLTGDTGELFF.

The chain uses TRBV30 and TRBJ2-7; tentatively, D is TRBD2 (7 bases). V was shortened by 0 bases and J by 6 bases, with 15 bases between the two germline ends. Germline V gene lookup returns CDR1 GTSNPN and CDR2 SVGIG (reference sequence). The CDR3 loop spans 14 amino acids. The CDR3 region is CAWSVRGGGGEQYF. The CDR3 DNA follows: TGTGCCTGGAGTGTACGCGGGGGAGGGGGCGAGCAGTACTTC.

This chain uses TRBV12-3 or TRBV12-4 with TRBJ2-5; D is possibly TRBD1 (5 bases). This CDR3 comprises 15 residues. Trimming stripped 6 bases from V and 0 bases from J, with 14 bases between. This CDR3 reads CASSQRQSYQETQYF. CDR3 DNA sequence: TGTGCCAGCAGCCAGAGACAGTCGTACCAAGAGACCCAGTACTTC.

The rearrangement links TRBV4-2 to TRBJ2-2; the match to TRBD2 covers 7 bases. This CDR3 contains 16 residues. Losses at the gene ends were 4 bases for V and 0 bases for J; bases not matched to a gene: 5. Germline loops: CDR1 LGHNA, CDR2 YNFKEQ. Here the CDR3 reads CASSPRGTTNTGELFF. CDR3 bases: TGTGCCAGCAGCCCGCGGGGGACCACGAACACCGGGGAGCTGTTTTTT.

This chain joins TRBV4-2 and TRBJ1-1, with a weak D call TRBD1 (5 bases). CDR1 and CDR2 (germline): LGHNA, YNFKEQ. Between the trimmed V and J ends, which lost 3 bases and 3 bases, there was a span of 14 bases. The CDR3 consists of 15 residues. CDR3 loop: CASSQGTVADTEAFF. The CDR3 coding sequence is TGTGCCAGCAGCCAGGGGACGGTGGCGGACACTGAAGCTTTCTTT.

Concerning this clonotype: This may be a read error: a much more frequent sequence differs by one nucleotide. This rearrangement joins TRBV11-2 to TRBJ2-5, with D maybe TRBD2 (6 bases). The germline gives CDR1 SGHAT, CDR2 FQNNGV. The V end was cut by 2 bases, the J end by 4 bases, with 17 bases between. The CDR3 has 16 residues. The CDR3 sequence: CASSLSVRRGRETQYF. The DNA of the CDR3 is TGTGCCAGCAGCTTAAGTGTTAGGAGGGGTCGAGAGACCCAGTACTTC.

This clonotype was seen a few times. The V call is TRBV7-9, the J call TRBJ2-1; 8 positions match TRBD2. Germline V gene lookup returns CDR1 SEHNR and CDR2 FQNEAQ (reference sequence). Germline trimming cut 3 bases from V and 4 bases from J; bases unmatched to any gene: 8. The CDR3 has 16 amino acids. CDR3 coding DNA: TGTGCCAGCAGCTTCAGGGGCGGGAGGTCTTACAATGAGCAGTTCTTC. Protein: CASSFRGGRSYNEQFF.

The CDR3 reads CASSVGLGAFF. CDR3 DNA: TGTGCCAGCAGCGTGGGCTTAGGGGCTTTCTTT. This rearrangement joins TRBV7-2 to TRBJ1-1; D is undetermined. The V gene lost 5 bases and the J gene lost 11 bases, with 12 bases spanning the gap. This CDR3 has 11 amino acids. CDR1 and CDR2 (germline): SGHTA, FQGNSA. The full variable domain, its missing parts supplied by reference TRBV7-2 and TRBJ1-1, is GAGVSQSPSNKVTEKGKDVELRCDPISGHTALYWYRQSLGQGLEFLIYFQGNSAPDKSGLPSDRFSAERTGGSVSTLTIQRTQQEDSAVYLCASSVGLGAFFGQGTRLTVV.

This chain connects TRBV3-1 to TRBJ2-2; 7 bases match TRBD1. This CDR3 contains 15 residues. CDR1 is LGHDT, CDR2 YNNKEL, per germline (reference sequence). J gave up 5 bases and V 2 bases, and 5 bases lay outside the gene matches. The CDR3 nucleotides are TGTGCCAGCAGCCAATACAGGGGTTGGACCGGGGAGCTGTTTTTT. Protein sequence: CASSQYRGWTGELFF.

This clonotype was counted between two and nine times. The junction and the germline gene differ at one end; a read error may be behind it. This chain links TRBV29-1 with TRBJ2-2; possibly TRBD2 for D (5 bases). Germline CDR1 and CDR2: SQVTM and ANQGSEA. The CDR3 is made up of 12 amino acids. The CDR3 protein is CSVAQNTGEPFF. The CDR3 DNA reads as TGCAGCGTTGCTCAGAACACCGGGGAGCCGTTTTTT.

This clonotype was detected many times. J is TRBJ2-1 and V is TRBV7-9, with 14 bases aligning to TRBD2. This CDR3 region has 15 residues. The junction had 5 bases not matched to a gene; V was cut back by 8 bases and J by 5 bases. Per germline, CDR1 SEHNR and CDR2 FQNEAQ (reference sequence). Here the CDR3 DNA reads TGTGCCAGCGGGACTAGCGGGAGAGTTAACAATGAGCAGTTCTTC. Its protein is CASGTSGRVNNEQFF.

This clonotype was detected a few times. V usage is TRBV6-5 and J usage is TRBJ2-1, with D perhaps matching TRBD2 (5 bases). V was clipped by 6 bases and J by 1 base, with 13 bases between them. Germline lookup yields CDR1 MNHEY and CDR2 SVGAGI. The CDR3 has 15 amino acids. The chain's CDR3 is CASSPTRSSYNEQFF. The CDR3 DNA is TGTGCCAGCAGCCCTACTAGGTCATCCTACAATGAGCAGTTCTTC.

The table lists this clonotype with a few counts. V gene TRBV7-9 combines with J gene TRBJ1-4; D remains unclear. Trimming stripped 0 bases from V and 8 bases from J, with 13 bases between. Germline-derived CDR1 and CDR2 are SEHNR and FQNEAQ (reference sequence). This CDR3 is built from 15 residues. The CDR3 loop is CASSLAASGVEKLFF. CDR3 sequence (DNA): TGTGCCAGCAGCTTAGCCGCCTCGGGAGTCGAAAAACTGTTTTTT.

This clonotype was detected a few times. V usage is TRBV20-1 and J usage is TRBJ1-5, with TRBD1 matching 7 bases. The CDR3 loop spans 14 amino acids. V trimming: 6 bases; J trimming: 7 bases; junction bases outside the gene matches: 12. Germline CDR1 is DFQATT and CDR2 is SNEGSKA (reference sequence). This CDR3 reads CSAPGAGGDQPQHF. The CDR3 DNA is TGCAGTGCCCCAGGCGCAGGGGGGGACCAGCCCCAGCATTTT.

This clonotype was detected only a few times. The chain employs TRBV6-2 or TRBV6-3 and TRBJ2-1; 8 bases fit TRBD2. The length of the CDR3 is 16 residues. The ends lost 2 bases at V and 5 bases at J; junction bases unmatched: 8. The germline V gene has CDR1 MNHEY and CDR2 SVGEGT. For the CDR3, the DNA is TGTGCCAGCAGTTACACGCTAGCGGGCGCTGACAATGAGCAGTTCTTC. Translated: CASSYTLAGADNEQFF.

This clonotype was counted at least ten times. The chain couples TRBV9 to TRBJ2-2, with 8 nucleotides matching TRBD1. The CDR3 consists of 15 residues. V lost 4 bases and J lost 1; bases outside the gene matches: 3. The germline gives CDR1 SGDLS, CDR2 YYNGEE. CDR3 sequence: CASSYRGMNTGELFF. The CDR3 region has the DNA TGTGCCAGCAGCTACAGGGGGATGAACACCGGGGAGCTGTTTTTT.

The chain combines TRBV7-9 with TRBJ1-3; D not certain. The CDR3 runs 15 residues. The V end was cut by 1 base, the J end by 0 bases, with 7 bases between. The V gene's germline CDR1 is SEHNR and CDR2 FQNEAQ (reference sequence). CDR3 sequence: CASSLEPSSGNTIYF. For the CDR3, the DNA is TGTGCCAGCAGCTTAGAGCCCTCCTCTGGAAACACCATATATTTT. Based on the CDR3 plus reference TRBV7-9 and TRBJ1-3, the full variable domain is DTGVSQNPRHKITKRGQNVTFRCDPISEHNRLYWYRQTLGQGPEFLTYFQNEAQLEKSRLLSDRFSAERPKGSFSTLEIQRTEQGDSAMYLCASSLEPSSGNTIYFGEGSWLTVV.

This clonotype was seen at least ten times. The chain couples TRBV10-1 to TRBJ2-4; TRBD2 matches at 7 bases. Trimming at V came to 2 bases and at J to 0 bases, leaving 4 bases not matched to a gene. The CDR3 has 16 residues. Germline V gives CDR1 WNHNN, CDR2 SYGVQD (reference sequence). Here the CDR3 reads CASSEDPSGAKNIQYF. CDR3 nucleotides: TGCGCCAGCAGTGAGGACCCTAGCGGAGCCAAAAACATTCAGTACTTC.

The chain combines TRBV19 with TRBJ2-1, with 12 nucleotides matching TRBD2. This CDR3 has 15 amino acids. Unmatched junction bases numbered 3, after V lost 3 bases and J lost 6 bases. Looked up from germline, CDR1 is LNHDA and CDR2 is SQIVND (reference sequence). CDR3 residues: CASSIPSGRANEQFF. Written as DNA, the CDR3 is TGTGCCAGTAGTATTCCTAGCGGGAGGGCCAATGAGCAGTTCTTC.

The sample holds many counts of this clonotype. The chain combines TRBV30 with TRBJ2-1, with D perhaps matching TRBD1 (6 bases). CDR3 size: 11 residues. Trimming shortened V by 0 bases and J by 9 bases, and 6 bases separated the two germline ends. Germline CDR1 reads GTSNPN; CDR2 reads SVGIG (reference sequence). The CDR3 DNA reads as TGTGCCTGGAGTGTAGGGGGTGAGCAGTTCTTC. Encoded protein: CAWSVGGEQFF.

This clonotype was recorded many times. The chain's CDR3 is CASSLGGLAGYTQYF. The CDR3 DNA reads as TGTGCCAGCAGCTTAGGGGGACTAGCGGGCTATACGCAGTATTTT. V is TRBV7-2 and J is TRBJ2-3; 12 bases fit TRBD2. The germline CDR1 and CDR2 sequences are SGHTA and FQGNSA. The trim removed 1 base at V and 7 bases at J, leaving 3 bases unmatched. The CDR3 consists of 15 residues.

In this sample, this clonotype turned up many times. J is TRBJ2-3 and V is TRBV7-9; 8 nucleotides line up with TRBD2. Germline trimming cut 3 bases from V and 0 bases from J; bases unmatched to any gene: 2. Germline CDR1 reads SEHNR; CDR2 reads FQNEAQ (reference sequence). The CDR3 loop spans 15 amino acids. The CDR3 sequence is CASSFTGGSTDTQYF. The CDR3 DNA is TGTGCCAGCAGCTTCACGGGAGGGAGCACAGATACGCAGTATTTT.

CDR3 region: CASSPLAGVGGNEQFF. CDR3 DNA: TGTGCCAGCAGCCCCTTAGCGGGAGTCGGGGGCAATGAGCAGTTCTTC. The chain employs TRBV7-3 and TRBJ2-1; TRBD2 agrees at 9 bases. The V gene's germline CDR1 is SGHTA and CDR2 FQGTGA. The ends lost 5 bases at V and 6 bases at J; junction bases unmatched: 11. The CDR3 sequence is 16 residues long.

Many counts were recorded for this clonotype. The CDR3 region has the DNA TGTGCCAGCAGTTACGGCAGGAGGAACACTGAAGCTTTCTTT. This sequence encodes CASSYGRRNTEAFF. The chain links TRBV6-5 to TRBJ1-1; no firm D call. Germline assignment: CDR1 MNHEY and CDR2 SVGAGI. Trimming removed 2 bases from V and 1 base from J, with 8 bases in between. The CDR3 contains 14 residues.

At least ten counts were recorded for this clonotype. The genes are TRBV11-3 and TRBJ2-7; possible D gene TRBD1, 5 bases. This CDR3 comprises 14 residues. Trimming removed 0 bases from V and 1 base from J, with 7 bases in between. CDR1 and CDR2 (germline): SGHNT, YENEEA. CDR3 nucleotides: TGTGCCAGCAGCTTAGAGAGACAGTCCTACGAGCAGTACTTC. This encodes CASSLERQSYEQYF.

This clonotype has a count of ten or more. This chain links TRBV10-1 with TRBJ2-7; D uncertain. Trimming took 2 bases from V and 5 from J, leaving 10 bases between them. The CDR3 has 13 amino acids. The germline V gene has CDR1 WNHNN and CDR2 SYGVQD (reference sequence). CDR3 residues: CASSEIDRHEQYF. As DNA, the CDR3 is TGCGCCAGCAGTGAGATAGATAGACACGAGCAGTACTTC.

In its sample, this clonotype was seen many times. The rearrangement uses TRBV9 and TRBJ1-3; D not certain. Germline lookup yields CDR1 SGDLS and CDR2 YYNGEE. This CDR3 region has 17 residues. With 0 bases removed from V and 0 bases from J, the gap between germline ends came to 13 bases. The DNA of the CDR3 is TGTGCCAGCAGCGTAGTAATGGGGAGGAGCTCTGGAAACACCATATATTTT. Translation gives CASSVVMGRSSGNTIYF.

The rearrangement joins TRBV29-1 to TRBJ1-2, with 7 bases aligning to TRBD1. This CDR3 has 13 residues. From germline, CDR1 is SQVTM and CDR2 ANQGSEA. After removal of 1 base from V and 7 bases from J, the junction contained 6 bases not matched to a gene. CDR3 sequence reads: CSVEVPTGIGYTF. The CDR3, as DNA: TGCAGCGTTGAAGTCCCGACAGGGATTGGCTACACCTTC. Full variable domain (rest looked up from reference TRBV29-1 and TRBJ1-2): SAVISQKPSRDICQRGTSLTIQCQVDSQVTMMFWYRQQPGQSLTLIATANQGSEATYESGFVIDKFPISRPNLTFSTLTVSNMSPEDSSIYLCSVEVPTGIGYTFGSGTRLTVV.

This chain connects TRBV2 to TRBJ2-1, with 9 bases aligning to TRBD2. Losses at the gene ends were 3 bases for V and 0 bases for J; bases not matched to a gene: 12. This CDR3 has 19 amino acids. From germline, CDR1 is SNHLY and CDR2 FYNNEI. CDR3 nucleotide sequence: TGTGCCAGCAGTGAGTGGGAAGCGGGGGGATCTAGCTCCTACAATGAGCAGTTCTTC. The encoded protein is CASSEWEAGGSSSYNEQFF.

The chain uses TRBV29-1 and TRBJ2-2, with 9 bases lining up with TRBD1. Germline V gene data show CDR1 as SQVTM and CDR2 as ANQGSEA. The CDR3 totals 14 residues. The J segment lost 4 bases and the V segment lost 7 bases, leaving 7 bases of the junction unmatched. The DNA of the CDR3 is TGCAGCGCAGGACAGGGGTCGAGCACCGGGGAGCTGTTTTTT. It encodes CSAGQGSSTGELFF.